Presented here are 9 T cell receptor beta chains from one specimen sequenced in a study of memory CD4+ T cells and cytomegalovirus serostatus (dated by TCRdb to the late 2010s). The library was produced with the immunoSEQ multiplex PCR assay. TCRdb's version of the immuneACCESS table is confined to in-frame rearrangements and falls short of the full clone set. An unresolved V gene accounts for under half of the shortfall where checked; the remainder is of unknown origin. The sample table contains 85,000 to 100,000 clones; only one count was recorded for under 90% of them. 3.6% of the sample rests with the top ten. Single viable CD3+CD4+CD8-CD45RO+ cells were sorted as memory CD4+ T cells on a FACSAria II. Specimen: memory CD4+ T cells from blood. These receptors were taken from an adult in good health and CMV-seropositive.

V usage is TRBV6-5 and J usage is TRBJ2-2; D is uncertain. The CDR3 has 13 amino acids. The ends were cut back, 4 bases at V and 4 bases at J, with 7 bases in the middle. Germline CDR1 and CDR2: MNHEY and SVGAGI. DNA for the CDR3: TGTGCCAGCAGTTCACGACTCACCGGGGAGCTGTTTTTT. Residues: CASSSRLTGELFF.

The V call is TRBV30, the J call TRBJ2-7; 7 bases align to TRBD2. CDR1 is GTSNPN and CDR2 is SVGIG in the germline V gene (reference sequence). Trimming at V came to 3 bases and at J to 3 bases, leaving 5 bases not matched to a gene. The CDR3 loop spans 13 amino acids. CDR3 protein: CAWSRASGYEQYF. CDR3 DNA sequence: TGTGCCTGGAGCCGGGCTAGCGGCTACGAGCAGTACTTC. Looking up the rest from reference TRBV30 and TRBJ2-7 gives the full variable domain: SQTIHQWPATLVQPVGSPLSLECTVEGTSNPNLYWYRQAAGRGLQLLFYSVGIGQISSEVPQNLSASRPQDRQFILSSKKLLLSDSGFYLCAWSRASGYEQYFGPGTRLTVT.

The chain recombines TRBV28 with TRBJ2-7, with 7 bases that match TRBD1. CDR1 is MDHEN and CDR2 is SYDVKM in the germline V gene. The CDR3 is made up of 13 amino acids. Germline trimming cut 3 bases from V and 4 bases from J; bases unmatched to any gene: 3. For the CDR3, the DNA is TGTGCCAGCAGTTTGACAGGGAGATACGAGCAGTACTTC. Translated, it gives CASSLTGRYEQYF.

The chain combines TRBV5-1 with TRBJ2-3; possibly TRBD2 for D (5 bases). CDR3 length: 15 residues. Between the trimmed V and J ends, which lost 0 bases and 0 bases, there was a span of 8 bases. Looked up from germline, CDR1 is SGHRS and CDR2 is YFSETQ. The DNA of the CDR3 is TGCGCCAGCAGCTTGGCCGGGGTTAGCACAGATACGCAGTATTTT. It codes for CASSLAGVSTDTQYF.

The chain recombines TRBV29-1 with TRBJ1-2; 8 bases line up with TRBD1. This CDR3 has 15 residues. Germline V gene lookup returns CDR1 SQVTM and CDR2 ANQGSEA. V was pared by 3 bases and J by 7 bases, with 13 bases of the junction left unmatched. The CDR3 spells CSVEVRDRRFTGYTF. The CDR3 DNA reads TGCAGCGTTGAGGTGAGGGACAGGCGTTTTACTGGCTACACCTTC.

The V call is TRBV28, the J call TRBJ1-4, with 7 bases lining up with TRBD1. The V gene's germline CDR1 is MDHEN and CDR2 SYDVKM. The V segment lost 3 bases and the J segment 8 bases; nucleotides outside the gene matches: 6. The length of the CDR3 is 14 residues. The CDR3 here is CASSFTGTVEKLFF. The CDR3 DNA reads TGTGCCAGCAGTTTCACCGGGACAGTCGAAAAACTGTTTTTT.

This clone was seen only once. The chain combines TRBV6-1 with TRBJ1-2; possible D gene TRBD1, 5 bases. There are 11 residues in the CDR3. In germline, CDR1 is MNHNS, CDR2 SASEGT. V was trimmed by 4 bases and J by 10 bases, leaving 10 bases between them. CDR3 sequence: CASSARGDYTF. The CDR3 DNA reads as TGTGCCAGCAGTGCTCGGGGGGACTACACCTTC.

The V and J genes are TRBV5-1 and TRBJ1-4; no clear D gene. Germline V lookup: CDR1 SGHRS, CDR2 YFSETQ. V lost 7 bases and J lost 2, with 12 bases in between. This CDR3 has 14 residues. The CDR3 is CASSPLSTNEKLFF. CDR3 nucleotide sequence: TGCGCCAGCTCCCCGCTTTCGACTAATGAAAAACTGTTTTTT.

This clone was seen only once. A junction end diverges from the germline sequence, so it may reflect a read error. The chain couples TRBV7-9 to TRBJ1-2; D is uncertain. The CDR3 extends over 13 amino acids. The germline gives CDR1 SEHNR, CDR2 FQNEAQ (reference sequence). The CDR3 sequence: CASSRGMDYGYTF. In DNA form, the CDR3 reads TGTGCCAGCAGCCGCGGAATGGACTACGGCTACACCTTC.